Presented here are 13 T cell receptor beta chains from one specimen sequenced in a study of T-cell reconstitution after alpha-beta-depleted transplantation in children (dated by TCRdb to the mid-2010s). Library construction relied on PCR. Sequencer: Illumina HiSeq 2500. Molecular barcoding was employed in the preparation of TCR libraries, with unique molecular identifiers being used to normalize TCRbeta repertoire quantification. TCRdb reworked the public reads: Q25 trimming with fastp, MiXCR clone assembly, productive beta chains retained. Entries are consolidated by CDR3 protein sequence, retaining the most common genes and DNA. This sample gives about 540,000 distinct CDR3 sequences in total; about 17% of them show up just once. Jointly, the top ten make up 3% to 3.5% of the sample. Here the sequenced sample was PBMCs from the stem cell graft donor, taken from the stem cell graft. These receptor sequences come from a human donor who donated a stem cell graft to a child with acute lymphoblastic leukemia.

The V and J genes are TRBV5-1 and TRBJ2-3; possible D gene TRBD2, 5 bases. The CDR3 length is 13 residues. CDR1 is SGHRS and CDR2 is YFSETQ in the germline V gene. The V gene lost 7 bases and the J gene lost 2 bases, with 11 bases spanning the gap. CDR3 region: CASVSVLTDTQYF. DNA for the CDR3: TGCGCCAGCGTTAGCGTACTCACAGATACGCAGTATTTT.

This clonotype was detected a few times. V gene TRBV20-1 combines with J gene TRBJ2-7; 7 bases are a match to TRBD2. V dropped 0 bases and J dropped 4; count of bases not matched to a gene: 6. Germline V gene sequence: CDR1 DFQATT, CDR2 SNEGSKA (reference sequence). The CDR3 runs to 14 residues. CDR3 DNA: TGCAGTGCTAGAGATCGCGGGAGTTTGTACGAGCAGTACTTC. This gives the protein CSARDRGSLYEQYF.

This chain links TRBV20-1 with TRBJ1-1, with TRBD1 identical over 8 bases. Germline assignment: CDR1 DFQATT and CDR2 SNEGSKA (reference sequence). This CDR3 has 13 amino acids. The V and J ends lost 5 bases and 5 bases, in that order; junction bases with no gene match: 7. DNA for the CDR3: TGCAGTGCTCCTCGACAGGGGAAAACTGAAGCTTTCTTT. Protein product: CSAPRQGKTEAFF.

In its sample, this clonotype was seen a few times. The chain joins TRBV6-1 to TRBJ1-6, with 9 nucleotides matching TRBD1. CDR1 and CDR2 from the germline V gene are MNHNS and SASEGT. With V trimmed by 6 bases and J by 0 bases, 9 bases remained unmatched. The CDR3 consists of 18 residues. The CDR3 region is CASRSPGTGNSYNSPLHF. The DNA of the CDR3 is TGTGCCAGCAGGTCCCCCGGGACAGGGAACTCCTATAATTCACCCCTCCACTTT.

The chain joins TRBV24-1 to TRBJ1-2; no definite D call. Germline CDR1 and CDR2: KGHDR and SFDVKD. Trimming shortened V by 4 bases and J by 4 bases, and 15 bases separated the two germline ends. The CDR3 spans 15 residues. The CDR3 nucleotides read TGTGCCACCAGTGACCCCCACTCGACTGCCTATGGCTACACCTTC. Translated: CATSDPHSTAYGYTF.

V and J are TRBV6-1 and TRBJ2-2; D remains ambiguous. The V gene lost 1 base and the J gene lost 7 bases, with 7 bases spanning the gap. There are 13 residues in the CDR3. The V gene's germline CDR1 is MNHNS and CDR2 SASEGT. As DNA, the CDR3 is TGTGCCAGCAGTGAAGGGGTTGGCGGGGAGCTGTTTTTT. It codes for CASSEGVGGELFF.

The rearrangement joins TRBV12-3 or TRBV12-4 to TRBJ1-1; D call uncertain. The CDR3 extends over 15 amino acids. V lost 2 bases to trimming and J lost 0 bases, with 10 bases between them. In nucleotides, the CDR3 is TGTGCCAGCAGTTTATATGGGAGTATGAACACTGAAGCTTTCTTT. As protein: CASSLYGSMNTEAFF.

The V call is TRBV20-1, the J call TRBJ2-2; D call uncertain. V was shortened by 0 bases and J by 1 base, with 15 bases between the two germline ends. The CDR3 length is 17 residues. Per the germline V gene, CDR1 is DFQATT and CDR2 is SNEGSKA (reference sequence). CDR3 nucleotides: TGCAGTGCTAGAGATGAGGCTAGGAAAGAGAACACCGGGGAGCTGTTTTTT. Its protein is CSARDEARKENTGELFF.

This chain links TRBV5-1 with TRBJ2-7; the D gene is possibly TRBD1 (6 bases). Germline CDR1 and CDR2: SGHRS and YFSETQ. The CDR3 runs to 14 residues. Trimming removed 2 bases at V and 4 bases at J, with 13 bases between. Written as DNA, the CDR3 is TGCGCCAGCAGCTTTGACAGGTCCCCATACGAGCAGTACTTC. Its translation: CASSFDRSPYEQYF.

Concerning this clonotype: This CDR3 fails to terminate in the conserved phenylalanine or tryptophan, so it likely reflects a read error. The chain links TRBV20-1 to TRBJ2-7; D is uncertain. Germline CDR1 and CDR2: DFQATT and SNEGSKA (reference sequence). CDR3 length: 11 amino acids. Trimming removed 3 bases at V and 3 bases at J, with 6 bases between. This CDR3 is CSASVFYEQYS. The CDR3 region has the DNA TGCAGTGCTAGCGTCTTCTACGAGCAGTACTCC.

The chain couples TRBV12-3 or TRBV12-4 to TRBJ1-1, with no clear D. The CDR3 runs 15 residues. Trimming left V 6 bases short and J 4 bases short, with 18 bases between. The CDR3 loop is CASRLFGVRGTEAFF. The CDR3 DNA reads as TGTGCCAGCAGGCTTTTCGGGGTTCGAGGCACTGAAGCTTTCTTT.

This chain uses TRBV20-1 with TRBJ2-4; 7 bases align to TRBD1. CDR3 length: 15 amino acids. Trimming removed 6 bases from V and 0 bases from J; junction bases left unmatched: 8. Germline values: CDR1 DFQATT, CDR2 SNEGSKA (reference sequence). The CDR3: CSAKNRGQAKNIQYF. CDR3 sequence (DNA): TGCAGTGCCAAGAACAGGGGACAAGCCAAAAACATTCAGTACTTC.

This clonotype was detected a few times. The chain recombines TRBV20-1 with TRBJ2-1; tentative D call: TRBD2 (5 bases). This CDR3 has 14 residues. Germline assignment: CDR1 DFQATT and CDR2 SNEGSKA (reference sequence). Trimming cost V 5 bases and J 0 bases, with 11 bases left between them. CDR3 residues: CSARAASSYNEQFF. Here the CDR3 DNA reads TGCAGTGCTCGAGCGGCTAGCTCCTACAATGAGCAGTTCTTC.